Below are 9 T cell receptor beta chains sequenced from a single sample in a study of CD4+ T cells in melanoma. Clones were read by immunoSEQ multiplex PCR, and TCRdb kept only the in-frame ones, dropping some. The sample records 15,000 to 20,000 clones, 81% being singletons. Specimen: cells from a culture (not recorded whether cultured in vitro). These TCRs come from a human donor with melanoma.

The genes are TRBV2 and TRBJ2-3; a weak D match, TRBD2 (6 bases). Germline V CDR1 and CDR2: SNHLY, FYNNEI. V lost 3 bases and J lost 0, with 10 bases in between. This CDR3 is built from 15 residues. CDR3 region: CASSDQAGSTDTQYF. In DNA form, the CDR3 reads TGTGCCAGCAGTGACCAGGCGGGAAGCACAGATACGCAGTATTTT.

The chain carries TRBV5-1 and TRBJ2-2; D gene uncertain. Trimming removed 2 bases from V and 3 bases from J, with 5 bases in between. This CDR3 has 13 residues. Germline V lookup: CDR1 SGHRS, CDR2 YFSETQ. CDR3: CASSFLDTGELFF. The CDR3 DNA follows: TGCGCCAGCAGCTTTCTCGACACCGGGGAGCTGTTTTTT.

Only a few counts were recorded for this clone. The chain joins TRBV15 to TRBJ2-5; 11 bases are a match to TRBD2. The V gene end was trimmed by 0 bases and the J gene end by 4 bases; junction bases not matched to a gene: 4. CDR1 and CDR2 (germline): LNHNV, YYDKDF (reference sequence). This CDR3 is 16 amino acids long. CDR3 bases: TGTGCCACCAGCAGAGAGAAGACTAGCGGGGCAGAGACCCAGTACTTC. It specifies CATSREKTSGAETQYF.

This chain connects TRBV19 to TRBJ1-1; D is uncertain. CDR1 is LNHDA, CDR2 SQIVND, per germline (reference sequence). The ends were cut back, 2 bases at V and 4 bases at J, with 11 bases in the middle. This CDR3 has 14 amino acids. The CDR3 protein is CASSIQGRGTEAFF. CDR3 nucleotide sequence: TGTGCCAGTAGTATACAAGGACGTGGCACTGAAGCTTTCTTT.

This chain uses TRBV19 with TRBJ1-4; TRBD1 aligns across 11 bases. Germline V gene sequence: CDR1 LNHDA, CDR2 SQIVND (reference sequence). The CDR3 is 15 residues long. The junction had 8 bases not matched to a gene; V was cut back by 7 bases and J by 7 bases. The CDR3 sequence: CASTYLGTGGEKLFF. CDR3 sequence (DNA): TGTGCCAGTACCTATTTGGGGACAGGGGGTGAAAAACTGTTTTTT.

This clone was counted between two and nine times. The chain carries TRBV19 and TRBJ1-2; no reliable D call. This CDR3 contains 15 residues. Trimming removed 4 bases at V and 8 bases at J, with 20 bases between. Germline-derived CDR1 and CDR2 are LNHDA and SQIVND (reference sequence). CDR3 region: CASSTKPGPLRGYTF. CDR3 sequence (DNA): TGTGCCAGTAGTACTAAACCGGGCCCCCTTCGGGGCTACACCTTC.

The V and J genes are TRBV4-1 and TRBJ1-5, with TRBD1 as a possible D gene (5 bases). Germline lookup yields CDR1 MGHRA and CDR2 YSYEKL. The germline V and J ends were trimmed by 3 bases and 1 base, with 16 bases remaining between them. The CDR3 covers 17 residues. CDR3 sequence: CASSQSRARGSNQPQHF. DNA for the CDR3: TGCGCCAGCAGCCAGTCCAGGGCGAGGGGAAGCAATCAGCCCCAGCATTTT.

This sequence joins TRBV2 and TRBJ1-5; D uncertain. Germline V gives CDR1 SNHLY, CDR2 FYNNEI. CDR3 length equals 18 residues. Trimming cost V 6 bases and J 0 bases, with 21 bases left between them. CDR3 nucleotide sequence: TGTGCCAGCAGCCCTCCCGGGATCGATTGGTATAGCAATCAGCCCCAGCATTTT. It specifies CASSPPGIDWYSNQPQHF.

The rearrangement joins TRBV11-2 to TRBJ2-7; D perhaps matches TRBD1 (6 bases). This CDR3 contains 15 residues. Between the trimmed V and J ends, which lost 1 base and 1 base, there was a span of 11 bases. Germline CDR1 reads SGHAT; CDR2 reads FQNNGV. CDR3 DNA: TGTGCCAGCAGCTTAGGGTCAGGGGCTTCCTACGAGCAGTACTTC. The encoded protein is CASSLGSGASYEQYF.